The 17 T cell receptor beta chains given below trace back to one sample, sequenced in a study of Graves' ophthalmopathy and Graves' hyperthyroidism. RNA transcripts were the template, and TCR beta CDR3 regions were amplified from them. Investigators did first-round RT-PCR with HTBI primers, then second-round multiplex PCR. MiXCR was run by TCRdb on the multiplex PCR reads, yielding one entry per CDR3 protein. The sample shows about 740,000 distinct CDR3 sequences, around 40% of them seen only once. Sequenced: peripheral blood. All receptors derive from an adult man with Graves' ophthalmopathy.

V is TRBV15 and J is TRBJ2-7; 9 positions agree with TRBD1. From germline, CDR1 is LNHNV and CDR2 YYDKDF (reference sequence). J lost 4 bases, V lost 9 bases, and 10 bases had no gene match. The CDR3 totals 14 residues. This chain's CDR3 is CATSPGTGTYEQYF. The CDR3 coding sequence is TGTGCCACTAGTCCCGGGACAGGGACGTACGAGCAGTACTTC.

This clonotype was seen a handful of times. Here the CDR3 DNA reads TGTGCCAGCAGTTACTCCTCGCGGGGTGGCGGCTACACCTTC. Translating gives CASSYSSRGGGYTF. The V gene is TRBV6-6, the J gene TRBJ1-2; the D is unclear. Germline loops: CDR1 MNHNY, CDR2 SVGAGI (reference sequence). Trimming took 0 bases from V and 8 from J, leaving 13 bases between them. The CDR3 contains 14 residues.

In its sample, this clonotype was seen once. The chain recombines TRBV29-1 with TRBJ1-1; TRBD1 might be the D (5 bases). The V gene's germline CDR1 is SQVTM and CDR2 ANQGSEA. The CDR3 sequence is 14 residues long. CDR3 sequence (DNA): TGCAGTGCTAGAGTTGACCCAGACAGCACTGAAGCTTTCTTT. It translates to CSARVDPDSTEAFF.

As concerns this clonotype: This could be a read error, since a much larger clone is one nucleotide away. J is TRBJ1-4 and V is TRBV10-3, with a weak D call TRBD1 (5 bases). The CDR3 spans 14 residues. Looked up from germline, CDR1 is ENHRY and CDR2 is SYGVKD. The CDR3 region is CAICDPGQGEKLFF. The CDR3 DNA follows: TGTGCCATCTGTGATCCGGGGCAGGGTGAAAAACTGTTTTTT.

This clonotype was recorded many times. The rearrangement links TRBV7-2 to TRBJ2-2; D could derive from TRBD1 or TRBD2 (5 bases each). This CDR3 comprises 18 residues. The germline V and J ends were trimmed by 0 bases and 3 bases, with 17 bases remaining between them. CDR1 is SGHTA, CDR2 FQGNSA, per germline. CDR3: CASSLAGEGIYDTGELFF. DNA of the CDR3: TGTGCCAGCAGCTTAGCGGGTGAGGGGATCTACGACACCGGGGAGCTGTTTTTT. Complete variable domain (other parts from reference TRBV7-2 and TRBJ2-2): GAGVSQSPSNKVTEKGKDVELRCDPISGHTALYWYRQSLGQGLEFLIYFQGNSAPDKSGLPSDRFSAERTGGSVSTLTIQRTQQEDSAVYLCASSLAGEGIYDTGELFFGEGSRLTVL.

Here the CDR3 reads CASSWTSGRAMPDYEQYF. The DNA for the CDR3 is TGTGCCAGCAGCTGGACTAGCGGGAGGGCCATGCCCGACTACGAGCAGTACTTC. V and J are TRBV11-2 and TRBJ2-7, with 15 bases matching TRBD2. CDR1 is SGHAT, CDR2 FQNNGV, per germline. V was pared by 4 bases and J by 3 bases, with 10 bases of the junction left unmatched. The CDR3 contains 18 residues.

The chain joins TRBV7-2 to TRBJ1-1; the D is unclear. The CDR3 is 19 residues long. Per the germline V gene, CDR1 is SGHTA and CDR2 is FQGNSA. V was trimmed by 5 bases and J by 1 base, leaving 26 bases between them. CDR3 nucleotide sequence: TGTGCCAGCAGCCCGAACCTACTAGCGGGAGGGCGGACGAACACTGAAGCTTTCTTT. Translation: CASSPNLLAGGRTNTEAFF.

This clonotype appeared a few times. The CDR3 DNA is TGTGCCAGCAGGAAGGACTCACCACTCTATCAGTACTTC. The encoded protein is CASRKDSPLYQYF. The rearrangement joins TRBV7-2 to TRBJ2-7; D is possibly TRBD2 (5 bases). CDR3 size: 13 residues. The V and J ends lost 6 bases and 10 bases respectively, with 19 bases between them. CDR1 is SGHTA, CDR2 FQGNSA, per germline.

The rearrangement links TRBV14 to TRBJ2-7; D remains ambiguous. The CDR3 has 10 amino acids. Trimming pared 6 bases from V and 10 bases from J, leaving 10 bases between. Germline assignment: CDR1 SGHDN and CDR2 FVKESK. The CDR3 sequence is CASSVPGQYF. CDR3 DNA sequence: TGTGCCAGCAGTGTTCCTGGACAGTACTTC.

The CDR3: CASGEDMAVEAFF. The DNA of the CDR3 is TGTGCCAGCGGCGAAGACATGGCTGTTGAAGCTTTCTTT. The chain carries TRBV6-5 and TRBJ1-1, with D unclear. Germline CDR1 reads MNHEY; CDR2 reads SVGAGI. V shed 8 bases and J shed 7 bases, with 17 bases lying between them. The CDR3 covers 13 residues.

With respect to this clonotype: Lacking the conserved final phenylalanine or tryptophan, this CDR3 likely reflects a read error. The DNA is omitted, as the CDR3 cannot be located on it reliably, and the CDR3 follows TCRdb's listing. The chain carries TRBV7-3 and TRBJ2-6. The germline gives CDR1 SGHTA, CDR2 FQGTGA. The CDR3 is 9 residues long, ends included. The CDR3 spells CASSLTPTS.

In the case of this clonotype: The junction differs from germline at one of its ends, possibly a read error. This chain uses TRBV6-1 with TRBJ1-5; a weak D match, TRBD1 (5 bases). There are 17 residues in the CDR3. Germline V CDR1 and CDR2: MNHNS, SASEGT. The CDR3 loop reads CARSSAPGFPSNQPQHF. DNA of the CDR3: TGTGCCCGCAGTAGCGCTCCAGGGTTCCCTAGCAATCAGCCCCAGCATTTT.

This clonotype has more than one count but fewer than ten. The CDR3 end shows no conserved phenylalanine or tryptophan, and so a read error is likely. No DNA is shown, since the ends of the CDR3 on it are uncertain; the CDR3 is the one TCRdb lists. The chain carries TRBV29-1 and TRBJ2-7; the D call in the table, TRBD1, was not verified against the DNA. The CDR3 is 8 residues long, ends included. Germline CDR1 and CDR2: SQVTM and ANQGSEA. The CDR3 sequence is CSVVGGCL.

This clonotype was observed many times. This sequence joins TRBV10-3 and TRBJ1-1; 7 positions match TRBD1. This CDR3 contains 17 residues. The germline V gene encodes CDR1 ENHRY and CDR2 SYGVKD. Trimming cost V 2 bases and J 2 bases; bases outside gene matches: 11. The CDR3 DNA reads TGTGCCATCAGTGAGAAACCGGGACAGCCACTAAACACTGAAGCTTTCTTT. This codes for CAISEKPGQPLNTEAFF.

The rearrangement links TRBV29-1 to TRBJ2-7, with a tentative D call TRBD1 (5 bases). Trimming pared 0 bases from V and 3 bases from J, leaving 12 bases between. Germline-derived CDR1 and CDR2 are SQVTM and ANQGSEA. This CDR3 has 14 amino acids. The CDR3 DNA sequence: TGCAGCGTTGAAGAAACAGGTCCATACTACGAGCAGTACTTC. Translation gives CSVEETGPYYEQYF.

This clonotype was counted only a few times. The chain employs TRBV9 and TRBJ2-7; 7 nucleotides agree with TRBD2. Per germline, CDR1 SGDLS and CDR2 YYNGEE. J gave up 2 bases and V 6 bases, and 5 bases lay outside the gene matches. The CDR3 extends over 13 amino acids. The CDR3 region is CASKRDGAYEQYF. The CDR3, as DNA: TGTGCCAGCAAGCGGGACGGAGCCTACGAGCAGTACTTC.

This sequence joins TRBV19 and TRBJ2-6, with TRBD1 matching over 10 bases. Germline CDR1 LNHDA, CDR2 SQIVND (reference sequence). The CDR3 contains 13 residues. The trim removed 6 bases at V and 11 bases at J, leaving 4 bases unmatched. CDR3 coding DNA: TGTGCCAGTAGAGGACAGGGGGTCTACGTCCTGACTTTC. Its translation: CASRGQGVYVLTF.